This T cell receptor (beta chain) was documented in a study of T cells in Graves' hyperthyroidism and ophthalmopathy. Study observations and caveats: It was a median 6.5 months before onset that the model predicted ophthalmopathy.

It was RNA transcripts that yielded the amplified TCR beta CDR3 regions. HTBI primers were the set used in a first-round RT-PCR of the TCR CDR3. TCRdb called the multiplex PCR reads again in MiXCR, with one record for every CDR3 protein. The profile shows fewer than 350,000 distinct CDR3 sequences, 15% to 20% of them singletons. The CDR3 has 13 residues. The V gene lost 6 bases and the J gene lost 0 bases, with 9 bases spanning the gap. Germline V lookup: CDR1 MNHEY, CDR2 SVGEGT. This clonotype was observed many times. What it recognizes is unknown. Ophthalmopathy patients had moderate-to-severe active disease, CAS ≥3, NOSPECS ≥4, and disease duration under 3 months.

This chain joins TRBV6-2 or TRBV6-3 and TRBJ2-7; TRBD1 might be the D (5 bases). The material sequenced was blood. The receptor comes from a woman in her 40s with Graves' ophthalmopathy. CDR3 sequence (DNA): TGTGCCAGCAGGAGACAGTCCTCCTACGAGCAGTACTTC. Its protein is CASRRQSSYEQYF.